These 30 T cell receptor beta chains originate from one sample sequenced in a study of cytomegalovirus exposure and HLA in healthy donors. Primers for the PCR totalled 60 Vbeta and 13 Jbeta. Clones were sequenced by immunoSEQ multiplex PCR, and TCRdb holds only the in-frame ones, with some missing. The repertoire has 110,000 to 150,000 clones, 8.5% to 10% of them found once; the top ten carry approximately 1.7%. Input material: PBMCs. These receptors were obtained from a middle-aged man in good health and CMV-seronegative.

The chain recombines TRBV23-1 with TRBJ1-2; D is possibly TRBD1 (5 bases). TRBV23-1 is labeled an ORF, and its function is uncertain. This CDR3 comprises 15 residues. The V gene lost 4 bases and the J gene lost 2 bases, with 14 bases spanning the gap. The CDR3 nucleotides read TGCGCCAGCAGTCTACGTCTGGGGCGGAACTATGGCTACACCTTC. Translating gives CASSLRLGRNYGYTF.

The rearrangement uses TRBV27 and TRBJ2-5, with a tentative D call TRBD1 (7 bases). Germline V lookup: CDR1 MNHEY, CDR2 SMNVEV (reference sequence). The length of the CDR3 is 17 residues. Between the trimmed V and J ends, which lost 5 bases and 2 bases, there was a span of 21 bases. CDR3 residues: CASSHLSGGGRQETQYF. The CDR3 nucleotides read TGTGCCAGCAGTCACCTTTCAGGGGGAGGACGGCAAGAGACCCAGTACTTC.

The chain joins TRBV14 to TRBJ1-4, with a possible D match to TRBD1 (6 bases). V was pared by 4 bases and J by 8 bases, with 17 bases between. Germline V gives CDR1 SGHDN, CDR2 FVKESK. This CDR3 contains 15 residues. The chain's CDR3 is CASSRVTGSREKLFF. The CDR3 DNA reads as TGTGCCAGCAGCCGAGTAACAGGGAGCCGGGAAAAACTGTTTTTT.

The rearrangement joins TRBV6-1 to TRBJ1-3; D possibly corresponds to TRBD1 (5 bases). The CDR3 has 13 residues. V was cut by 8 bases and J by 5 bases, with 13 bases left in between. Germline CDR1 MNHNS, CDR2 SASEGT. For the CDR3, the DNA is TGTGCCAGCTATACAGGCCTACGAAACACCATATATTTT. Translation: CASYTGLRNTIYF.

DNA for the CDR3: TGTGCCAGCAGCCTCGGACAGGCCGCTAACACTGAAGCTTTCTTT. It encodes CASSLGQAANTEAFF. The chain links TRBV14 to TRBJ1-1, with TRBD1 matching over 7 bases. V trimming: 4 bases; J trimming: 2 bases; junction bases outside the gene matches: 7. This CDR3 has 15 residues. Germline CDR1 SGHDN, CDR2 FVKESK.

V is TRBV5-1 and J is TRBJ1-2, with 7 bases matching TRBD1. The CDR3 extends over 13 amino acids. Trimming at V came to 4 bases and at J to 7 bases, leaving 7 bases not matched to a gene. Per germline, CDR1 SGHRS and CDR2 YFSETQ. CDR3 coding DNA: TGCGCCAGCAGCCAAGACAGGGACTTTGGCTACACCTTC. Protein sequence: CASSQDRDFGYTF.

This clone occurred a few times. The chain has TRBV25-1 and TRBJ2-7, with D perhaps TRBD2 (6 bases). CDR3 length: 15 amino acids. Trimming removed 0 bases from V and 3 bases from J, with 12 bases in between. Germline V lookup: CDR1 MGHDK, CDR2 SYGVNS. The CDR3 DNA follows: TGTGCCAGCAGTGAATATGGGGGGATGTTCTACGAGCAGTACTTC. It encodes CASSEYGGMFYEQYF.

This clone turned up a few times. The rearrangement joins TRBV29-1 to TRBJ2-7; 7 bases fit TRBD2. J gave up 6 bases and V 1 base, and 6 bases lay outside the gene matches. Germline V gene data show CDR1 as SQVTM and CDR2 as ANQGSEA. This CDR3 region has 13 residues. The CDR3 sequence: CSVEAGGLGEQYF. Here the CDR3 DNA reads TGCAGCGTTGAAGCGGGGGGTCTGGGCGAGCAGTACTTC.

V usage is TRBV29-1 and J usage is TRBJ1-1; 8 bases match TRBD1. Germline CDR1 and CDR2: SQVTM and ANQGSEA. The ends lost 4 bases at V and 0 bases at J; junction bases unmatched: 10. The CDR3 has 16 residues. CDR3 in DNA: TGCAGCGTTGTAATACAGGGGGGGCACATGAACACTGAAGCTTTCTTT. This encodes CSVVIQGGHMNTEAFF.

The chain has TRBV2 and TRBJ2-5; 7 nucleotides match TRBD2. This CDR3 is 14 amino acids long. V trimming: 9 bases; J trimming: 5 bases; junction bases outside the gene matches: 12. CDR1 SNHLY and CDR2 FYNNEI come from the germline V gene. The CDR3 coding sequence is TGTGCCAGTGCGTCGTGGCGGGAGTGGGAGACCCAGTACTTC. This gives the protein CASASWREWETQYF.

In nucleotides, the CDR3 is TGCAGCGTTGCCGGGGAGGGAAACACCATATATTTT. Translation: CSVAGEGNTIYF. The rearrangement uses TRBV29-1 and TRBJ1-3; no reliable D call. Germline V gene data show CDR1 as SQVTM and CDR2 as ANQGSEA. CDR3 length: 12 residues. V was cut by 4 bases and J by 4 bases, with 8 bases left in between.

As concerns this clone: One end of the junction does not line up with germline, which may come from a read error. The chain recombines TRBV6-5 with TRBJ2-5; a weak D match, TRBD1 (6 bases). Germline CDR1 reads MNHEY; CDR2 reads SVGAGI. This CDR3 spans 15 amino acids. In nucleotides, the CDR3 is TGTGCCAGCAGCTACTGGACAGAGCGTAAGGAGACCCAGTACTTC. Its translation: CASSYWTERKETQYF.

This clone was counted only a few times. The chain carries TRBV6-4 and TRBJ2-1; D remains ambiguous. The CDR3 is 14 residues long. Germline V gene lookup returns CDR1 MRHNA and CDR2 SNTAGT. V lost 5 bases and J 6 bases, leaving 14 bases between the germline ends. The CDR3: CASSPYLVGNEQFF. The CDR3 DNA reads TGTGCCAGCAGTCCCTATTTGGTCGGCAATGAGCAGTTCTTC.

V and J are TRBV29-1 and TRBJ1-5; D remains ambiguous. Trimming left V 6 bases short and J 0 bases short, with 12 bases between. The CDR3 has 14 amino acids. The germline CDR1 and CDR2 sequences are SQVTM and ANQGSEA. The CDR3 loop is CSVLVAGSNQPQHF. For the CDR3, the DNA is TGCAGCGTCCTAGTCGCCGGTAGCAATCAGCCCCAGCATTTT.

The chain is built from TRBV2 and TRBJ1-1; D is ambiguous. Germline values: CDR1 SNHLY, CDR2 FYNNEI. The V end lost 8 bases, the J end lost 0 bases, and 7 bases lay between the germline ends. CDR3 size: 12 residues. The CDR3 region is CASEVMNTEAFF. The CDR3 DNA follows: TGTGCCAGCGAGGTTATGAACACTGAAGCTTTCTTT.

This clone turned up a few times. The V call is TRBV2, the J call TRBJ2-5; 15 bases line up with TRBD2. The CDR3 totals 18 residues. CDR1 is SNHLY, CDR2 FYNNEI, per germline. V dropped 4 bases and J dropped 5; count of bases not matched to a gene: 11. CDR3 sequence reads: CASSGGGLAGGLGETQYF. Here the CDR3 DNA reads TGTGCCAGCAGTGGGGGGGGACTAGCGGGAGGTTTGGGGGAGACCCAGTACTTC.

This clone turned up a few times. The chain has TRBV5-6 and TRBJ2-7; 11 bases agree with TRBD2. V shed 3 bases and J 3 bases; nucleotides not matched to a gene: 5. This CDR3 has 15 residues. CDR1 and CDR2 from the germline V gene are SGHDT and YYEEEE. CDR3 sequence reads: CASSSVLAGDYEQYF. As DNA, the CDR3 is TGTGCCAGCAGCTCGGTACTAGCGGGAGACTACGAGCAGTACTTC.

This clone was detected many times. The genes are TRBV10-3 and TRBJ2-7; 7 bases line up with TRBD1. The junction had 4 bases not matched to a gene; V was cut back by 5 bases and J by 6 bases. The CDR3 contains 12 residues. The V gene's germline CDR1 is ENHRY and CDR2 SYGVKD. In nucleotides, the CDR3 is TGTGCCATCAGTACGACAGGGACCGAGCAGTACTTC. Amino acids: CAISTTGTEQYF.

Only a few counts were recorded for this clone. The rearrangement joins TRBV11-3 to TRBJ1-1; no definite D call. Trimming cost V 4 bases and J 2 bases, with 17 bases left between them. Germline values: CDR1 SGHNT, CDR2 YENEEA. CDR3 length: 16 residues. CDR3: CASSSTTRRGNTEAFF. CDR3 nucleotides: TGTGCCAGCAGCTCAACTACCCGTCGGGGTAACACTGAAGCTTTCTTT.

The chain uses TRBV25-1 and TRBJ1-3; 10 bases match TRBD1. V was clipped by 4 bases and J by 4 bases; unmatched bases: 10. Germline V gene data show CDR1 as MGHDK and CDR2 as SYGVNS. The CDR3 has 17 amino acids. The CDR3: CASSASGTGVSGNTIYF. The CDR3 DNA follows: TGTGCCAGCAGTGCATCCGGGACAGGGGTATCGGGAAACACCATATATTTT.

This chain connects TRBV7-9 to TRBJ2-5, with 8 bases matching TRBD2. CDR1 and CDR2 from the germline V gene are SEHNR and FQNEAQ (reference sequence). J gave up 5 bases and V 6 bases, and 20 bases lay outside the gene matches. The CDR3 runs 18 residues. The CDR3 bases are TGTGCCAGCAGTTCGGGATTCCTTCTGGCGGGAGGTGAGGAGACCCAGTACTTC. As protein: CASSSGFLLAGGEETQYF.

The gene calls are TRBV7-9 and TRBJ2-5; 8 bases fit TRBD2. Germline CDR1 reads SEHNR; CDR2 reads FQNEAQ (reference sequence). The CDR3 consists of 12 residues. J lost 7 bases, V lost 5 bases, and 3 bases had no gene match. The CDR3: CASSLGGGTQYF. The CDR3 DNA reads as TGTGCCAGCAGCCTCGGGGGGGGGACCCAGTACTTC.

The CDR3 nucleotides read TGTGCCAGCAGTCCCGTACGGTCGTACACAGATACGCAGTATTTT. The encoded protein is CASSPVRSYTDTQYF. The gene calls are TRBV28 and TRBJ2-3; unclear D gene. Trimming took off 5 bases at V and 2 bases at J, with 14 bases between the two ends. The CDR3 sequence is 15 residues long. CDR1 and CDR2 from the germline V gene are MDHEN and SYDVKM. The entire variable domain, with the rest obtained from reference TRBV28 and TRBJ2-3, is as follows: DVKVTQSSRYLVKRTGEKVFLECVQDMDHENMFWYRQDPGLGLRLIYFSYDVKMKEKGDIPEGYSVSREKKERFSLILESASTNQTSMYLCASSPVRSYTDTQYFGPGTRLTVL.

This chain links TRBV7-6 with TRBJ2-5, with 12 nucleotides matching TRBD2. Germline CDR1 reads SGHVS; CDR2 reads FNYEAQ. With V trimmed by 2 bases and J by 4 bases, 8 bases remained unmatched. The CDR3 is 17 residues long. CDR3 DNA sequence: TGTGCCAGCAGCTTATTGGCTAGCGGGGGGGTAGGAGAGACCCAGTACTTC. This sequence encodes CASSLLASGGVGETQYF.

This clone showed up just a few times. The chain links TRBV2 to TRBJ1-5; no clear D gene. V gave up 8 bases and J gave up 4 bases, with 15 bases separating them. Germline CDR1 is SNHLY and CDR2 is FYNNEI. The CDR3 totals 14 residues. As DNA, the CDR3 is TGTGCCAGCGCCGGGATCTCGGGGAATCAGCCCCAGCATTTT. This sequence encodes CASAGISGNQPQHF.

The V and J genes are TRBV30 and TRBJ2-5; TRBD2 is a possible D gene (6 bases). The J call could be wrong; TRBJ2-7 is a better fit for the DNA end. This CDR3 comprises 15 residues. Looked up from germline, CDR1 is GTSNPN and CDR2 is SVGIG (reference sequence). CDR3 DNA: TGTGCCTGGAGTCGGGGTGTGGGGGGATCCTACGAGCAGTACTTC. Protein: CAWSRGVGGSYEQYF.

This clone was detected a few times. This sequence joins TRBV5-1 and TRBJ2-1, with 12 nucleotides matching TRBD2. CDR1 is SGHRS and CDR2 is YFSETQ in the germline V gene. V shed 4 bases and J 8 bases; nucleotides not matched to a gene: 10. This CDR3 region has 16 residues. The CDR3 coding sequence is TGCGCCAGCAGCGTTCTAGCGGGGGGGCCACAAGATGAGCAGTTCTTC. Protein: CASSVLAGGPQDEQFF. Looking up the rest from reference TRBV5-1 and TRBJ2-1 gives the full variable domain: KAGVTQTPRYLIKTRGQQVTLSCSPISGHRSVSWYQQTPGQGLQFLFEYFSETQRNKGNFPGRFSGRQFSNSRSEMNVSTLELGDSALYLCASSVLAGGPQDEQFFGPGTRLTVL.

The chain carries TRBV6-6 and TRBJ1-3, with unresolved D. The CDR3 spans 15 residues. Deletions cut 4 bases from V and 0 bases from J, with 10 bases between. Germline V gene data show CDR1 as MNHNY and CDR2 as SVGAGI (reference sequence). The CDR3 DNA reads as TGTGCCAGCAGTTCCCCTTTATTCTCTGGAAACACCATATATTTT. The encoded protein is CASSSPLFSGNTIYF.

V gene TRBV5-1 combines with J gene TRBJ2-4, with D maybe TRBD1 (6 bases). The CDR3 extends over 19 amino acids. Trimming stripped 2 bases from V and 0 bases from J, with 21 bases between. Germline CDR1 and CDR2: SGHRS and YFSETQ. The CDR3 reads CASSLGQPKPNVAKNIQYF. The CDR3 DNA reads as TGCGCCAGCAGCTTAGGACAGCCAAAACCTAATGTAGCCAAAAACATTCAGTACTTC. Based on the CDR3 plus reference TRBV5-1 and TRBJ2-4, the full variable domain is KAGVTQTPRYLIKTRGQQVTLSCSPISGHRSVSWYQQTPGQGLQFLFEYFSETQRNKGNFPGRFSGRQFSNSRSEMNVSTLELGDSALYLCASSLGQPKPNVAKNIQYFGAGTRLSVL.

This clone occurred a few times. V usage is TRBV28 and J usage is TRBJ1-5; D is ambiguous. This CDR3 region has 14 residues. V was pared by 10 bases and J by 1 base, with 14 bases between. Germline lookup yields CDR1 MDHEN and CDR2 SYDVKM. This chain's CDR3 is CATVRGGSNQPQHF. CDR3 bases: TGTGCCACCGTCCGGGGTGGAAGCAATCAGCCCCAGCATTTT.